This entry is about one T cell receptor beta chain. Its antigen is not known. The PCR used 60 Vbeta and 13 Jbeta primers. Using immunoSEQ multiplex PCR, the repertoire was profiled, and TCRdb retains in-frame clones only, with some absent. Of 150,000 or so clones in the sample, approximately 74% were seen once. This specimen comes from a study of cytomegalovirus exposure and HLA in healthy donors. General study points: It was taken for granted in presence/absence analyses that sequencing depth across donors was roughly uniform. Rare TCR sequences predominated, though certain public TCRs were found in many donors.

The sequenced material came from PBMCs. The receptor was derived from a male donor in good health and CMV-seronegative.

The CDR3 region is CASSLGPGVETQYF. Written as DNA, the CDR3 is TGTGCCAGCAGTTTAGGTCCAGGGGTGGAGACCCAGTACTTC. The J gene is TRBJ2-5, the V gene TRBV28, with a possible D match to TRBD1 (6 bases). Germline loops: CDR1 MDHEN, CDR2 SYDVKM. This CDR3 is built from 14 residues. Trimming shortened V by 2 bases and J by 5 bases, and 12 bases separated the two germline ends.